What follows are 30 T cell receptor beta chains derived from one specimen sequenced in a study of blood T cell repertoires in COVID-19. Clones were sequenced by immunoSEQ multiplex PCR, and TCRdb holds only the in-frame ones, with some missing. The table records 88,000 or so clones, 70% to 90% of them present only once. Sequenced sample: peripheral blood. These receptors all come from a man aged 60 to 75 with acute or convalescent COVID-19.

The J gene is TRBJ2-1, the V gene TRBV5-1; 7 bases map to TRBD2. The germline V gene has CDR1 SGHRS and CDR2 YFSETQ. Unmatched junction bases numbered 3, after V lost 4 bases and J lost 5 bases. This CDR3 region has 13 residues. This CDR3 is CASSLGLNNEQFF. The CDR3 DNA is TGCGCCAGCAGCCTGGGACTAAACAATGAGCAGTTCTTC.

This clone was detected once. The rearrangement links TRBV6-1 to TRBJ1-1; D possibly corresponds to TRBD1 (6 bases). The ends were cut back, 3 bases at V and 1 base at J, with 9 bases in the middle. Germline V CDR1 and CDR2: MNHNS, SASEGT. This CDR3 region has 14 residues. The CDR3 nucleotides read TGTGCCAGCAGTGATTGGACAGAGAACACTGAAGCTTTCTTT. This translates into CASSDWTENTEAFF.

The V and J genes are TRBV7-2 and TRBJ2-7, with TRBD2 identical over 9 bases. Germline loops: CDR1 SGHTA, CDR2 FQGNSA. V lost 4 bases to trimming and J lost 2 bases; unmatched junction nucleotides: 15. The CDR3 sequence is 18 residues long. The CDR3 DNA sequence: TGTGCCAGCAGCTCGCGAACCGGGCTAGCGGGGAGACCCTACGAGCAGTACTTC. It translates to CASSSRTGLAGRPYEQYF.

This sequence joins TRBV28 and TRBJ2-7; a possible D gene is TRBD2 (6 bases). Germline V CDR1 and CDR2: MDHEN, SYDVKM. CDR3 size: 15 residues. V lost 2 bases to trimming and J lost 0 bases, with 11 bases between them. The DNA of the CDR3 is TGTGCCAGCAGTTTAGGAGGGACGACCTCCTACGAGCAGTACTTC. Its protein product is CASSLGGTTSYEQYF.

The gene calls are TRBV19 and TRBJ2-5; 8 positions match TRBD2. V was clipped by 6 bases and J by 5 bases; unmatched bases: 11. Germline CDR1 and CDR2: LNHDA and SQIVND (reference sequence). The CDR3 contains 15 residues. CDR3 in amino acids: CASRPSGSGGETQYF. The DNA of the CDR3 is TGTGCCAGTAGGCCCAGCGGGAGCGGGGGTGAGACCCAGTACTTC.

The rearrangement links TRBV6-6 to TRBJ1-2, with 8 bases matching TRBD1. J was trimmed by 6 bases and V by 6 bases; bases with no gene match: 6. Germline loops: CDR1 MNHNY, CDR2 SVGAGI (reference sequence). The CDR3 is 13 residues long. The DNA of the CDR3 is TGTGCCAGCAGCTCGGACAGGGCGGATGGCTACACCTTC. It yields the protein CASSSDRADGYTF.

The V and J genes are TRBV5-1 and TRBJ1-2; 10 positions agree with TRBD1. The CDR3 is 16 residues long. Losses at the gene ends were 4 bases for V and 4 bases for J; bases not matched to a gene: 10. Germline V gene lookup returns CDR1 SGHRS and CDR2 YFSETQ. This CDR3 reads CASSPAGDRGGYGYTF. The CDR3 region has the DNA TGCGCCAGCAGCCCGGCCGGGGACAGGGGAGGCTATGGCTACACCTTC.

The chain recombines TRBV7-6 with TRBJ1-2; TRBD1 matches 10 bases. The CDR3 sequence is 15 residues long. Germline trimming cut 1 base from V and 6 bases from J; bases unmatched to any gene: 5. Per the germline V gene, CDR1 is SGHVS and CDR2 is FNYEAQ. The CDR3: CASSLGTGGENGYTF. In nucleotides, the CDR3 is TGTGCCAGCAGCTTAGGGACAGGGGGAGAAAATGGCTACACCTTC.

The J gene is TRBJ1-5, the V gene TRBV5-1; the D gene is possibly TRBD1 (5 bases). Germline values: CDR1 SGHRS, CDR2 YFSETQ. CDR3 size: 14 residues. The V gene lost 7 bases and the J gene lost 4 bases, with 15 bases spanning the gap. Written as DNA, the CDR3 is TGCGCCAGCTCCCCCCAGGGTTTGAATCAGCCCCAGCATTTT. Protein product: CASSPQGLNQPQHF.

CDR3 bases: TGTGCCAGCAGTGAAGCGCTTTATAGGACAGGGGGTTCGGAGACCCAGTACTTC. Protein: CASSEALYRTGGSETQYF. The J gene is TRBJ2-5, the V gene TRBV2; TRBD1 matches at 10 bases. CDR1 and CDR2 from the germline V gene are SNHLY and FYNNEI. After removal of 0 bases from V and 5 bases from J, the junction contained 12 bases not matched to a gene. The CDR3 covers 18 residues.

The rearrangement joins TRBV25-1 to TRBJ2-2; 7 bases map to TRBD2. J lost 6 bases, V lost 7 bases, and 11 bases had no gene match. Germline CDR1 is MGHDK and CDR2 is SYGVNS. The CDR3 sequence is 15 residues long. This chain's CDR3 is CASKRDGPPSGELFF. The CDR3 DNA is TGTGCCAGCAAGCGGGACGGCCCCCCCTCCGGGGAGCTGTTTTTT.

This rearrangement joins TRBV6-4 to TRBJ2-7, with 10 nucleotides matching TRBD2. Germline V gene data show CDR1 as MRHNA and CDR2 as SNTAGT. The V segment lost 5 bases and the J segment 7 bases; nucleotides outside the gene matches: 11. The CDR3 contains 15 residues. The CDR3 region is CASSPPSGSSWEQYF. The CDR3 coding sequence is TGTGCCAGCAGTCCCCCTAGCGGGAGCTCGTGGGAGCAGTACTTC.

The V and J genes are TRBV14 and TRBJ1-1; D is undetermined. Trimming removed 4 bases from V and 11 bases from J, with 17 bases in between. Germline loops: CDR1 SGHDN, CDR2 FVKESK. This CDR3 contains 13 residues. The CDR3 sequence: CASSPDQFGGAFF. The CDR3 DNA reads as TGTGCCAGCAGCCCGGACCAATTCGGCGGGGCTTTCTTT.

This chain connects TRBV7-2 to TRBJ1-2; no clear D. Per germline, CDR1 SGHTA and CDR2 FQGNSA. V was trimmed by 2 bases and J by 3 bases, leaving 7 bases between them. The CDR3 is 13 residues long. The CDR3 nucleotides read TGTGCCAGCAGCTTACGGCAGGACTATGGCTACACCTTC. It translates to CASSLRQDYGYTF.

The rearrangement joins TRBV5-4 to TRBJ2-5; possibly TRBD1 for D (5 bases). V was pared by 4 bases and J by 2 bases, with 15 bases between. From germline, CDR1 is SGHNT and CDR2 YYREEE (reference sequence). This CDR3 has 15 amino acids. Here the CDR3 reads CASSLVQRQQETQYF. In DNA, the CDR3 is TGTGCCAGCAGCCTAGTCCAGAGACAGCAAGAGACCCAGTACTTC.

The V and J genes are TRBV15 and TRBJ1-4; 7 bases fit TRBD1. Germline V lookup: CDR1 LNHNV, CDR2 YYDKDF (reference sequence). V shed 3 bases and J 8 bases; nucleotides not matched to a gene: 12. The CDR3 is 16 residues long. This CDR3 is CATSSDRQGKSEKLFF. DNA for the CDR3: TGTGCCACCAGCAGTGATAGACAGGGAAAATCCGAAAAACTGTTTTTT.

The chain combines TRBV5-6 with TRBJ1-1; weak D call: TRBD1 (6 bases). Germline values: CDR1 SGHDT, CDR2 YYEEEE. CDR3 length: 14 residues. V was trimmed by 4 bases and J by 5 bases, leaving 15 bases between them. Here the CDR3 reads CASSQLRGETEAFF. The CDR3, as DNA: TGTGCCAGCAGCCAGCTCAGGGGAGAGACTGAAGCTTTCTTT.

The chain has TRBV19 and TRBJ1-1; tentatively, D is TRBD1 (5 bases). Trimming stripped 6 bases from V and 5 bases from J, with 13 bases between. The CDR3 consists of 13 residues. In germline, CDR1 is LNHDA, CDR2 SQIVND (reference sequence). The CDR3 nucleotides read TGTGCCAGTAGGGGACGGGAGGGAACTGAAGCTTTCTTT. It codes for CASRGREGTEAFF.

The sample holds a few counts of this clone. The chain uses TRBV5-4 and TRBJ1-4, with 8 bases lining up with TRBD1. V dropped 6 bases and J dropped 5; count of bases not matched to a gene: 6. This CDR3 has 14 amino acids. Germline values: CDR1 SGHNT, CDR2 YYREEE (reference sequence). CDR3 sequence: CASTTGGLNEKLFF. The CDR3 nucleotides are TGTGCCAGCACAACAGGGGGTTTAAATGAAAAACTGTTTTTT.

The chain combines TRBV5-5 with TRBJ1-1; unclear D gene. CDR3 size: 15 residues. V was cut by 0 bases and J by 1 base, with 10 bases left in between. Germline CDR1 SGHKS, CDR2 YYEKEE (reference sequence). CDR3 region: CASSLGWAKNTEAFF. In nucleotides, the CDR3 is TGTGCCAGCAGCTTGGGCTGGGCTAAGAACACTGAAGCTTTCTTT.

The CDR3 region has the DNA TGTGCCAGCAGTTACTCTTTAGCGGGAGGTATGTCCTACGAGCAGTACTTC. Its protein product is CASSYSLAGGMSYEQYF. The chain carries TRBV6-2 or TRBV6-3 and TRBJ2-7; 10 bases line up with TRBD2. Germline assignment: CDR1 MNHEY and CDR2 SVGEGT. The CDR3 contains 17 residues. J was trimmed by 1 base and V by 0 bases; bases with no gene match: 6.

The chain links TRBV3-1 (or the pseudogene TRBV3-2) to TRBJ1-6, with TRBD1 matching 7 bases. CDR1 and CDR2 (germline): LGHDT, YNNKEL (reference sequence). The CDR3 length is 16 residues. V dropped 9 bases and J dropped 0; count of bases not matched to a gene: 8. DNA for the CDR3: TGTGCCAGAACCCTACAGGGGAGCTCCTATAATTCACCCCTCCACTTT. As protein: CARTLQGSSYNSPLHF.

V usage is TRBV9 and J usage is TRBJ2-3, with TRBD1 matching 7 bases. The CDR3 contains 15 residues. V lost 3 bases, J lost 1 base, and 5 bases stayed unmatched. Germline V gene sequence: CDR1 SGDLS, CDR2 YYNGEE. The CDR3 sequence: CASSGYRGGTDTQYF. For the CDR3, the DNA is TGTGCCAGCAGCGGGTACAGGGGCGGCACAGATACGCAGTATTTT.

V usage is TRBV2 and J usage is TRBJ1-5; TRBD1 is a possible D gene (6 bases). The CDR3 consists of 15 residues. Germline V gives CDR1 SNHLY, CDR2 FYNNEI. The V end was cut by 5 bases, the J end by 3 bases, with 14 bases between. CDR3 residues: CASSRDRSPNQPQHF. The CDR3 nucleotides read TGTGCCAGCAGTCGAGACAGGTCCCCCAATCAGCCCCAGCATTTT.

The V call is TRBV15, the J call TRBJ2-5, with 11 bases that match TRBD1. Germline trimming cut 8 bases from V and 4 bases from J; bases unmatched to any gene: 12. The V gene's germline CDR1 is LNHNV and CDR2 YYDKDF (reference sequence). The CDR3 length is 16 residues. CDR3: CATSGGTGGTGETQYF. The DNA for the CDR3 is TGTGCCACCTCCGGTGGGACAGGGGGTACGGGAGAGACCCAGTACTTC. Full variable domain (missing parts from reference TRBV15 and TRBJ2-5): DAMVIQNPRYQVTQFGKPVTLSCSQTLNHNVMYWYQQKSSQAPKLLFHYYDKDFNNEADTPDNFQSRRPNTSFCFLDIRSPGLGDTAMYLCATSGGTGGTGETQYFGPGTRLLVL.

The genes are TRBV2 and TRBJ2-3; a possible D gene is TRBD1 (7 bases). This CDR3 has 16 amino acids. Germline V gives CDR1 SNHLY, CDR2 FYNNEI. V shed 3 bases and J shed 2 bases, with 15 bases lying between them. The CDR3 sequence is CASSDRRGRVTDTQYF. Here the CDR3 DNA reads TGTGCCAGCAGTGACAGGAGGGGGCGCGTCACAGATACGCAGTATTTT.

V gene TRBV7-6 combines with J gene TRBJ2-7, with a tentative D call TRBD2 (5 bases). The germline V and J ends were trimmed by 5 bases and 0 bases, with 17 bases remaining between them. Germline lookup yields CDR1 SGHVS and CDR2 FNYEAQ. The CDR3 sequence is 16 residues long. The CDR3 protein is CASSHPGLRSSYEQYF. CDR3 sequence (DNA): TGTGCCAGCAGCCACCCCGGACTCAGGAGCTCCTACGAGCAGTACTTC.

This chain joins TRBV29-1 and TRBJ1-5; 12 bases are shared with TRBD1. Trimming cost V 7 bases and J 5 bases; bases outside gene matches: 6. This CDR3 spans 14 amino acids. Germline assignment: CDR1 SQVTM and CDR2 ANQGSEA. The CDR3 DNA reads TGCAGCGCCCTCGGGACAGGGGGCCATCAGCCCCAGCATTTT. This codes for CSALGTGGHQPQHF.

The chain carries TRBV19 and TRBJ1-5; TRBD1 is a possible D gene (6 bases). The germline V gene has CDR1 LNHDA and CDR2 SQIVND (reference sequence). V was pared by 5 bases and J by 3 bases, with 20 bases between. CDR3 length: 17 amino acids. This CDR3 reads CASSPFTGPPLNQPQHF. CDR3 coding DNA: TGTGCCAGTAGTCCCTTTACAGGGCCTCCCCTCAATCAGCCCCAGCATTTT.

V gene TRBV2 combines with J gene TRBJ1-1, with 9 bases identical to TRBD1. The CDR3 is 16 residues long. J was trimmed by 9 bases and V by 6 bases; bases with no gene match: 17. Germline CDR1 reads SNHLY; CDR2 reads FYNNEI. In DNA form, the CDR3 reads TGTGCCAGCAGAAAAAATGAAGGGGGACAGGGTAATCAAGCTTTCTTT. This encodes CASRKNEGGQGNQAFF.